This T cell receptor (beta chain) was sequenced in a study of cytomegalovirus exposure and HLA in healthy donors. The PCR had 60 Vbeta and 13 Jbeta primers. The repertoire was sequenced with immunoSEQ multiplex PCR; TCRdb's copy has only in-frame clones and lacks some. The profile shows roughly 100,000 clones, more than 75% of them singletons. The J segment lost 2 bases and the V segment lost 4 bases, leaving 4 bases of the junction unmatched. The V gene's germline CDR1 is LNHDA and CDR2 SQIVND (reference sequence). The length of the CDR3 is 15 residues. This clonotype was obtained from a woman aged 18-29 years in good health and CMV-seropositive. Sequenced sample: PBMCs. The chain combines TRBV19 with TRBJ1-5; 8 bases match TRBD1. For the CDR3, the DNA is TGTGCCAGTAGTACGACAGGGGCAGGCAATCAGCCCCAGCATTTT. Translating gives CASSTTGAGNQPQHF.